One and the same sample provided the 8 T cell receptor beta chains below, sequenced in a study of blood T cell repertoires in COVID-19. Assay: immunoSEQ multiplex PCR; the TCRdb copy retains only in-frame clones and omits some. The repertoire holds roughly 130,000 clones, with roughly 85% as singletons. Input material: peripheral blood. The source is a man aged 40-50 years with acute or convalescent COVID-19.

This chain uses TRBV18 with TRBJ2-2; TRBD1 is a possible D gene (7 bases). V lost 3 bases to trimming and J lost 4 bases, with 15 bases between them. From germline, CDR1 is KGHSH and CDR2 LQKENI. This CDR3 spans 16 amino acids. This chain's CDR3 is CASSPLRQGGTGELFF. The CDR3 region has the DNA TGTGCCAGCTCACCCCTGAGGCAGGGGGGCACCGGGGAGCTGTTTTTT.

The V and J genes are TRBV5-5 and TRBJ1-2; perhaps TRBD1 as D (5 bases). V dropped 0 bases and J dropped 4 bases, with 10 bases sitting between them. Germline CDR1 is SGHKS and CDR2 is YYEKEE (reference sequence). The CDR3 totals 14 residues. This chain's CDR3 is CASSLAGNLYGYTF. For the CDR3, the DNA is TGTGCCAGCAGCTTGGCAGGGAACCTCTATGGCTACACCTTC.

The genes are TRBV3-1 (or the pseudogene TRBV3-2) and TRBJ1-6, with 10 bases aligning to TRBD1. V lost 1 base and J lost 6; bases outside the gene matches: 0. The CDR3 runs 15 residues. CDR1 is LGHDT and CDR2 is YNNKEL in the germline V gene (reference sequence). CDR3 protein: CASSQGDRGNSPLHF. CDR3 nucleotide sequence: TGTGCCAGCAGCCAAGGGGACAGGGGTAATTCACCCCTCCACTTT.

CDR3: CSGWTNGEQYF. As DNA, the CDR3 is TGCAGCGGGTGGACTAATGGTGAGCAGTACTTC. This chain uses TRBV29-1 with TRBJ2-7; D perhaps matches TRBD2 (6 bases). Germline V gene lookup returns CDR1 SQVTM and CDR2 ANQGSEA. The CDR3 is made up of 11 amino acids. The ends were cut back, 7 bases at V and 7 bases at J, with 14 bases in the middle.

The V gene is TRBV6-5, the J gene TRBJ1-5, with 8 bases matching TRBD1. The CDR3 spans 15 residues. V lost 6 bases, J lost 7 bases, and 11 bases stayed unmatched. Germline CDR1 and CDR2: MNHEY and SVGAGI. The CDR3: CASSRTGSVEQPQHF. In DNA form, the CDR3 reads TGTGCCAGCAGCCGGACAGGGTCGGTGGAGCAGCCCCAGCATTTT.

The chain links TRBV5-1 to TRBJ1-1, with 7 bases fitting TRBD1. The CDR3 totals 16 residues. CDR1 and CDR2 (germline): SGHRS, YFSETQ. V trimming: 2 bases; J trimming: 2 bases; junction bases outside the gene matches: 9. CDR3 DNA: TGCGCCAGCAGCTTCACGAGGACAGGACTTAACACTGAAGCTTTCTTT. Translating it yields CASSFTRTGLNTEAFF.

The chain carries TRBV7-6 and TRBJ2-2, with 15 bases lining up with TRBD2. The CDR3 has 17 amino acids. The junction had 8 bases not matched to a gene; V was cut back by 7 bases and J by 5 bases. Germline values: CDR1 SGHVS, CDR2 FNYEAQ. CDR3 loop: CASTNPGLAGGTGELFF. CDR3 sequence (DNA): TGTGCCAGCACCAACCCGGGACTAGCGGGAGGAACCGGGGAGCTGTTTTTT.

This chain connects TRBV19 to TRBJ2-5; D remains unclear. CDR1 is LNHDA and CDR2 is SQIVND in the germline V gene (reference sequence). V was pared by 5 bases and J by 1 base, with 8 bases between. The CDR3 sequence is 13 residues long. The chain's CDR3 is CASSPRVQETQYF. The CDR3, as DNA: TGTGCCAGTAGTCCCCGCGTCCAAGAGACCCAGTACTTC.